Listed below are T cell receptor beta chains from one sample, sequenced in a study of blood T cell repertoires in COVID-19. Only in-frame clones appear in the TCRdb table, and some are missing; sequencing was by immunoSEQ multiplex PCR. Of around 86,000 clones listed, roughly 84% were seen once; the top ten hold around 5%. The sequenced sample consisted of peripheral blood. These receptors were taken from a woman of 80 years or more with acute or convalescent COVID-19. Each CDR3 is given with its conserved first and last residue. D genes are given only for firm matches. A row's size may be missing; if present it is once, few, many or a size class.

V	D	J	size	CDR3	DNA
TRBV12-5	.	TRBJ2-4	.	CASGPTRTGEVAKNIQYF	TGTGCTAGTGGCCCTACCAGGACGGGGGAAGTAGCCAAAAACATTCAGTACTTC
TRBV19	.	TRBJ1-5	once	CASSKGGRQPQHF	TGTGCCAGTAGTAAGGGGGGGCGTCAGCCCCAGCATTTT
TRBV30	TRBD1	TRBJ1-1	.	CASRQGRSTEAFF	TGTGCCTCACGACAGGGCCGGTCCACTGAAGCTTTCTTT
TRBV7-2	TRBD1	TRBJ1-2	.	CASSIDRGLAYGYTF	TGTGCCAGCAGCATCGACAGGGGGTTGGCTTATGGCTACACCTTC
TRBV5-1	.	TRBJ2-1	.	CASSLGEYNEQFF	TGCGCCAGCAGCTTGGGGGAGTACAATGAGCAGTTCTTC
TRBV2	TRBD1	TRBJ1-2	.	CAGRQGAPNGYTF	TGTGCCGGGAGACAGGGGGCGCCGAATGGCTACACCTTC
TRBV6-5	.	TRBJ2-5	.	CASSYQGGGAQYF	TGTGCCAGCAGTTACCAGGGAGGGGGGGCCCAGTACTTC
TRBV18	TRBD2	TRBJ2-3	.	CASSPLAGASDTQYF	TGTGCCAGCTCACCACTAGCGGGAGCGTCAGATACGCAGTATTTT
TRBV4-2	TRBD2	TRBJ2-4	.	CASSQEISSGIFRNIQYF	TGTGCCAGCAGCCAAGAGATATCTAGCGGGATATTCAGAAACATTCAGTACTTC
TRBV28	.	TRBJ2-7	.	CASSLHSAGLSYEQYF	TGTGCCAGCAGTTTACACTCGGCGGGACTGAGCTACGAGCAGTACTTC
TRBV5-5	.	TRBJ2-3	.	CASRRLEGGTDTQYF	TGTGCCAGCAGGCGACTAGAGGGAGGCACAGATACGCAGTATTTT
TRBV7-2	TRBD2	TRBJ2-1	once	CASSFLGRGSYNEQFF	TGTGCCAGCAGCTTTCTCGGGAGGGGCTCCTACAATGAGCAGTTCTTC
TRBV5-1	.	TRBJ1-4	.	CASSLEGPPHEKLFF	TGCGCCAGCAGCTTGGAGGGGCCCCCCCATGAAAAACTGTTTTTT
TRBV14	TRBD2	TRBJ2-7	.	CASSPTSGRRIEQYF	TGTGCCAGCAGCCCGACTAGCGGGAGGCGTATCGAGCAGTACTTC
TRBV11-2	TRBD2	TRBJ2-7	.	CASSHYGTRGSYEQYF	TGTGCCAGCAGCCATTACGGGACTAGGGGCTCCTACGAGCAGTACTTC
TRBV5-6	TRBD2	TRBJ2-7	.	CASSLRRRGGTYEQYF	TGTGCCAGCAGCTTGAGGCGGCGGGGGGGAACCTACGAGCAGTACTTC
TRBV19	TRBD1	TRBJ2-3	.	CASTKGASTDTQYF	TGTGCCAGTACTAAGGGGGCTAGCACAGATACGCAGTATTTT
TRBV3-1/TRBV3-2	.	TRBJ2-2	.	CASSQGRSLNTGELFF	TGTGCCAGCAGCCAAGGGAGGAGTCTGAACACCGGGGAGCTGTTTTTT
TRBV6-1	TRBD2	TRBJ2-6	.	CASSEEAGVSSGANVLTF	TGTGCCAGCAGTGAAGAGGCGGGAGTGTCCTCTGGGGCCAACGTCCTGACTTTC
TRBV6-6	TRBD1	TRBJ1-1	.	CASSARDRVNTEAFF	TGTGCCAGCAGTGCCCGAGACAGGGTGAACACTGAAGCTTTCTTT
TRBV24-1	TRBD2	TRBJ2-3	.	CATSDLRAGVTDTQYF	TGTGCCACCAGTGATTTAAGAGCGGGAGTAACGGATACGCAGTATTTT
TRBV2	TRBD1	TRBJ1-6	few	CAIKGGQGDNSPLHF	TGTGCCATCAAGGGGGGACAGGGGGATAATTCACCCCTCCACTTT
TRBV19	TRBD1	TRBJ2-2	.	CASSPRTGRNTGELFF	TGTGCCAGTAGTCCTCGGACAGGGAGGAACACCGGGGAGCTGTTTTTT
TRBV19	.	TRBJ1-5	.	CASSIVQDSNQPQHF	TGTGCCAGTAGTATCGTACAGGATAGCAATCAGCCCCAGCATTTT
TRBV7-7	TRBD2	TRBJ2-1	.	CASSLEELAEINEQFF	TGTGCTAGCAGCTTAGAAGAACTAGCGGAAATCAATGAGCAGTTCTTC
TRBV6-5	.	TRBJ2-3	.	CASRQFTVTDTQYF	TGTGCCAGCAGACAATTCACAGTCACAGATACGCAGTATTTT
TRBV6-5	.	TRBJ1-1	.	CASTRQVENTEAFF	TGTGCCAGCACCCGACAGGTTGAGAACACTGAAGCTTTCTTT
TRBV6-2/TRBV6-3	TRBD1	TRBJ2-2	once	CASSSQGDTGELFF	TGTGCCAGCAGTTCACAGGGGGACACCGGGGAGCTGTTTTTT
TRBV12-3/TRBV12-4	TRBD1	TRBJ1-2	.	CASSTGGYGYTF	TGTGCCAGCAGTACAGGGGGCTATGGCTACACCTTC
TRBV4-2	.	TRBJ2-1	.	CASSQDRSEQFF	TGTGCCAGCAGCCAAGATCGGAGTGAGCAGTTCTTC
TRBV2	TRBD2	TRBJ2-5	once	CASRGAGGPQETQYF	TGTGCCAGCAGGGGAGCGGGAGGGCCGCAAGAGACCCAGTACTTC
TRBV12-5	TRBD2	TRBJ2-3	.	CASGSSPGTSGWGAGQYF	TGTGCTAGTGGTTCCTCCCCCGGGACTAGTGGATGGGGGGCGGGGCAGTATTTT
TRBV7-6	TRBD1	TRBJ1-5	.	CASSLGQGAGQPQHF	TGTGCCAGCAGCTTAGGCCAGGGGGCAGGGCAGCCCCAGCATTTT
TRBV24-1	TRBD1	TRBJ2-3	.	CATSAGTGLPTDTQYF	TGTGCCACCAGTGCCGGGACAGGATTACCCACAGATACGCAGTATTTT
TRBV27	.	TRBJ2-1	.	CASSPTRGINYNEQFF	TGTGCCAGCAGTCCAACCCGGGGTATAAACTACAATGAGCAGTTCTTC
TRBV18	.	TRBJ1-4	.	CASSPVTGEKLFF	TGTGCCAGCTCCCCGGTCACGGGTGAAAAACTGTTTTTT
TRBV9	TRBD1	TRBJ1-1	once	CASTRTGDNAEAFF	TGTGCCAGCACCCGGACAGGGGATAATGCTGAAGCTTTCTTT
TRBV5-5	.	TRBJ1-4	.	CASSHAQATNEKLFF	TGTGCCAGCAGTCATGCACAGGCAACTAATGAAAAACTGTTTTTT
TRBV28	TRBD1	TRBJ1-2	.	CASRQGVYGYTF	TGTGCCAGCAGGCAGGGGGTATATGGCTACACCTTC
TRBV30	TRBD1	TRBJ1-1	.	CAWKRTGAYTEAFF	TGTGCCTGGAAACGGACAGGGGCCTACACTGAAGCTTTCTTT
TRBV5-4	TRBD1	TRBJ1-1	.	CASSEGQGAIKAFF	TGTGCCAGCAGCGAGGGACAGGGGGCGATTAAAGCTTTCTTT
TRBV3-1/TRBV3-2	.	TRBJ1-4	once	CASSLGGQDNEKLFF	TGTGCCAGCAGCTTGGGCGGGCAGGATAATGAAAAACTGTTTTTT
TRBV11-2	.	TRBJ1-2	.	CASSRGSGYTF	TGTGCCAGCAGTCGGGGAAGTGGCTACACCTTC
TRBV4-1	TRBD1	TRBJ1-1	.	CASSHPRRGQKNTEAFF	TGCGCCAGCAGCCATCCCCGACGGGGACAGAAGAACACTGAAGCTTTCTTT
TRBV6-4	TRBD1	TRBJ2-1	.	CASSEGGDYNEQFF	TGTGCCAGCAGTGAAGGGGGCGACTACAATGAGCAGTTCTTC
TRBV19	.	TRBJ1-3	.	CASTATSSGNTIYF	TGTGCCAGTACTGCGACAAGCTCTGGAAACACCATATATTTT
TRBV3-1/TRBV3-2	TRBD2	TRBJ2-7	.	CASSRREKDEQYF	TGTGCCAGCAGCCGGCGGGAGAAGGACGAGCAGTACTTC
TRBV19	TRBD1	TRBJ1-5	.	CASSETGRNQPQHF	TGTGCCAGTAGTGAGACAGGGCGAAATCAGCCCCAGCATTTT
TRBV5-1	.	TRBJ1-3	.	CASSFDSPSGNTIYF	TGCGCCAGCAGCTTCGACAGCCCTTCTGGAAACACCATATATTTT
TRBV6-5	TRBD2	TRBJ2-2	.	CASSSRRETGELFF	TGTGCCAGCAGCAGTAGGCGGGAGACCGGGGAGCTGTTTTTT
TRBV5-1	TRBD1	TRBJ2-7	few	CASSSGTGTGAYEQYF	TGCGCCAGCAGCTCCGGGACCGGGACAGGGGCCTACGAGCAGTACTTC
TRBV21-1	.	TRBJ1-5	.	CASSSPGQGKHSNQPQHF	TGTGCCAGCAGCTCCCCAGGACAGGGTAAACATAGCAATCAGCCCCAGCATTTT
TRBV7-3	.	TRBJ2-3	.	CASSLTRDSRYPQYF	TGTGCCAGCAGTTTAACCCGGGACTCTCGTTATCCGCAGTATTTT
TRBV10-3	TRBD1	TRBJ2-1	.	CAINDRGHGNEQFF	TGTGCCATCAATGACAGGGGGCACGGTAATGAGCAGTTCTTC
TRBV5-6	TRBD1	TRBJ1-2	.	CASSGTGAYYGYTF	TGTGCCAGCAGCGGGACAGGGGCCTACTATGGCTACACCTTC